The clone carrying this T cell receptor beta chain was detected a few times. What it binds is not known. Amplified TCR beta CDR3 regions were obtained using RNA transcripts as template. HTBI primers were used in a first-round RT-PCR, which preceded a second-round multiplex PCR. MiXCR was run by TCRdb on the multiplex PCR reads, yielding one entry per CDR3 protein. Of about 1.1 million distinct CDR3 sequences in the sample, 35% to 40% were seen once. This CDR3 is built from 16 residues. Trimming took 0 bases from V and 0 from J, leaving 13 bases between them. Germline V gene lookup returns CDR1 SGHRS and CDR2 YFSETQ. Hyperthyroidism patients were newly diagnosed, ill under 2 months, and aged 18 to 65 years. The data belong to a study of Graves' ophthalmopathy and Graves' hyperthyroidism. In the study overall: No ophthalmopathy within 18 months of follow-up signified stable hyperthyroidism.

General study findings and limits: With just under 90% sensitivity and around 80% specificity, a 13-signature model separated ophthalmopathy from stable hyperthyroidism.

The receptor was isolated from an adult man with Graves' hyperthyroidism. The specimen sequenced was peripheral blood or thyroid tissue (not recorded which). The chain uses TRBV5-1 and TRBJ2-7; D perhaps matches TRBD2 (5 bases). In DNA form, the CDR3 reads TGCGCCAGCAGCTTGGCCAGCGGTAGAAGCTCCTACGAGCAGTACTTC. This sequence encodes CASSLASGRSSYEQYF.